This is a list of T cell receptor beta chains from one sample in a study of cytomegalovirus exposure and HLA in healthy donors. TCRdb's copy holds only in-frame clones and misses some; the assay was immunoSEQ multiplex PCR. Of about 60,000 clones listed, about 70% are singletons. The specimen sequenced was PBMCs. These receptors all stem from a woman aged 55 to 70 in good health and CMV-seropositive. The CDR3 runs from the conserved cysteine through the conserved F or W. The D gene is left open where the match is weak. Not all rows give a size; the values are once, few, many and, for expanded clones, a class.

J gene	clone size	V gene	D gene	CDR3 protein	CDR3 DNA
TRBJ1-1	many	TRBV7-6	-	CASSLDTNTEAFF	TGTGCCAGCAGCTTAGACACGAACACTGAAGCTTTCTTT
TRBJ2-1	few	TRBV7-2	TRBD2	CASSLVAGGGNEQFF	TGTGCCAGCAGCTTAGTAGCGGGGGGGGGTAATGAGCAGTTCTTC
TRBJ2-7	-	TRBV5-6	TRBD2	CASSLAAGTYEQYF	TGTGCCAGCAGCTTAGCAGCGGGGACCTACGAGCAGTACTTC
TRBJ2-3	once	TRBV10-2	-	CASALRGSTDTQYF	TGCGCCAGCGCCCTTCGGGGGTCCACAGATACGCAGTATTTT
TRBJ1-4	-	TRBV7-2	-	CASSLGRGEKLFF	TGTGCCAGCAGCTTGGGGCGGGGGGAAAAACTGTTTTTT
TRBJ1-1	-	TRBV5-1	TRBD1	CASSATGARTEAFF	TGCGCCAGCAGCGCGACAGGGGCGCGAACTGAAGCTTTCTTT
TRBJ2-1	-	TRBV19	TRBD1	CASSIRPGQGINEQFF	TGTGCCAGTAGTATAAGACCGGGACAGGGGATCAATGAGCAGTTCTTC
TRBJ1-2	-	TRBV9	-	CASSAQDSPLLLGGYTF	TGTGCCAGCAGCGCACAGGACAGCCCTCTACTACTCGGCGGCTACACCTTC
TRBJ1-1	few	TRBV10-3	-	CAISDARYQSGMNTEAFF	TGTGCCATCAGTGACGCCCGGTATCAGTCCGGGATGAACACTGAAGCTTTCTTT
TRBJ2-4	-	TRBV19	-	CASSHRETKNIQYF	TGTGCCAGTAGTCACAGGGAGACCAAAAACATTCAGTACTTC
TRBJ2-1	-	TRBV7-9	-	CASSLRNEQFF	TGTGCCAGCAGCTTACGCAATGAGCAGTTCTTC
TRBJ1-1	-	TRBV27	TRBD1	CASSSFTGTGGKGNTEAFF	TGTGCCAGCAGTTCCTTCACTGGGACAGGGGGCAAAGGGAACACTGAAGCTTTCTTT
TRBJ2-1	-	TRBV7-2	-	CASSLSPFSEQFF	TGTGCCAGCAGCTTATCCCCTTTCAGTGAGCAGTTCTTC
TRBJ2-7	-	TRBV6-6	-	CASSYSGRTYEQYF	TGTGCCAGCAGTTACTCAGGGAGGACCTACGAGCAGTACTTC
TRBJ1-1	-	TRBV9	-	CASSSGGLDTEAFF	TGTGCCAGCAGCTCGGGGGGGCTAGACACTGAAGCTTTCTTT
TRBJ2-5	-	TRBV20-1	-	CSASPLETQYF	TGCAGTGCTAGTCCCTTAGAGACCCAGTACTTC